Below, 23 T cell receptor beta chains from the same sample are listed, as sequenced in a study of monozygotic twins with inflammatory bowel disease. TCRdb reprocessed the 5' RACE reads, keeping one entry per CDR3 protein, no DNA. This listing includes around 190,000 distinct CDR3 sequences. Sequenced input: blood. Every receptor here comes from a human donor with ulcerative colitis or Crohn's disease, or a healthy co-twin of an affected twin (not recorded which).

The rearrangement links TRBV6-1 to TRBJ2-3; absent DNA, TCRdb's TRBD2 call cannot be checked. Germline loops: CDR1 MNHNS, CDR2 SASEGT. The CDR3 has 16 amino acids. The CDR3: CASRVTTSAGADTQYF.

CDR3: CASSSSGQGTYEQYF. The V and J genes are TRBV5-1 and TRBJ2-7; TCRdb names TRBD1, which stays unverified in the absence of DNA. Germline V lookup: CDR1 SGHRS, CDR2 YFSETQ. The CDR3 covers 15 residues.

J is TRBJ1-1 and V is TRBV5-1. Germline V gene data show CDR1 as SGHRS and CDR2 as YFSETQ. CDR3 size: 15 residues. CDR3 sequence reads: CASSLGRGANTEAFF.

The chain couples TRBV27 to TRBJ2-1; lacking DNA, the TRBD1 call made by TCRdb goes unchecked. CDR3 size: 15 residues. The V gene's germline CDR1 is MNHEY and CDR2 SMNVEV (reference sequence). CDR3 sequence: CASSPRRRVGVEQFF.

CDR3: CASSQDRTVFIYGYTF. The chain is built from TRBV3-1 and TRBJ1-2. The CDR3 is made up of 16 amino acids. Germline values: CDR1 LGHDT, CDR2 YNNKEL (reference sequence).

The V call is TRBV5-5, the J call TRBJ2-7. Germline CDR1 and CDR2: SGHKS and YYEKEE (reference sequence). The CDR3 length is 16 residues. CDR3 residues: CASSLASGRLFSEQYF.

The chain uses TRBV27 and TRBJ2-7. The CDR3 runs to 14 residues. CDR1 MNHEY and CDR2 SMNVEV come from the germline V gene (reference sequence). The CDR3 sequence: CASSFGRSSYEQYF.

V is TRBV15 and J is TRBJ1-5; TCRdb returns TRBD1, unconfirmable since there is no DNA. The CDR3 contains 14 residues. Germline V gene lookup returns CDR1 LNHNV and CDR2 YYDKDF (reference sequence). The CDR3 sequence is CATSGTGGGEPQHF.

The chain links TRBV19 to TRBJ2-2. The CDR3 runs to 14 residues. CDR1 LNHDA and CDR2 SQIVND come from the germline V gene (reference sequence). The CDR3 is CASSIASDAGELFF.

The chain has TRBV7-9 and TRBJ2-1; TCRdb returns TRBD2, unconfirmable since there is no DNA. Germline assignment: CDR1 SEHNR and CDR2 FQNEAQ (reference sequence). The CDR3 covers 14 residues. CDR3 amino acids: CASSEWTSGGRQFF.

This chain joins TRBV20-1 and TRBJ1-3; TCRdb gives TRBD1 as the D gene, but with no DNA this cannot be confirmed. CDR1 and CDR2 from the germline V gene are DFQATT and SNEGSKA (reference sequence). This CDR3 is 17 amino acids long. This CDR3 reads CSARGPGGGSSGNTIYF.

The chain couples TRBV20-1 to TRBJ1-1. Germline CDR1 and CDR2: DFQATT and SNEGSKA (reference sequence). The CDR3 runs 14 residues. CDR3 protein: CSARAATANTEAFF.

The CDR3 region is CASSLVSSPDNEQFF. The chain joins TRBV5-1 to TRBJ2-1. This CDR3 is 15 amino acids long. Germline V gene lookup returns CDR1 SGHRS and CDR2 YFSETQ.

The chain employs TRBV12-3 or TRBV12-4 and TRBJ1-6. The CDR3 has 15 residues. The CDR3 reads CASSFLGRDNSPLHF.

This chain links TRBV10-3 with TRBJ2-5; TCRdb proposes TRBD1, but this gene call is untestable without DNA. CDR3 length equals 14 residues. Germline V lookup: CDR1 ENHRY, CDR2 SYGVKD. CDR3 residues: CAIRPDRVQETQYF.

The chain combines TRBV20-1 with TRBJ2-3; TCRdb reports TRBD1, a call that lacks DNA to check it against. Germline CDR1 and CDR2: DFQATT and SNEGSKA (reference sequence). This CDR3 is 14 amino acids long. CDR3 in amino acids: CSARDRLGVDTQYF.

This chain's CDR3 is CASIPTSGAPGEQFF. The J gene is TRBJ2-1, the V gene TRBV5-1; TCRdb gives TRBD2 as the D gene, but with no DNA this cannot be confirmed. This CDR3 region has 15 residues. The germline V gene encodes CDR1 SGHRS and CDR2 YFSETQ.

The rearrangement links TRBV7-6 to TRBJ1-2. The CDR3 has 14 amino acids. CDR1 is SGHVS and CDR2 is FNYEAQ in the germline V gene. CDR3 loop: CASSLGWTNYGYTF.

The chain carries TRBV11-2 and TRBJ1-4; as DNA is missing, the TRBD1 call by TCRdb cannot be tested. CDR1 is SGHAT and CDR2 is FQNNGV in the germline V gene. The CDR3 has 17 residues. Here the CDR3 reads CASSERPVRRGTEKLFF.

This rearrangement joins TRBV10-3 to TRBJ1-2. This CDR3 region has 21 residues. The V gene's germline CDR1 is ENHRY and CDR2 SYGVKD. The CDR3 loop reads CAISEAFSGLEARGTLRGYTF.

V usage is TRBV19 and J usage is TRBJ1-4; checking the TCRdb D call of TRBD1 is not possible without DNA. In germline, CDR1 is LNHDA, CDR2 SQIVND (reference sequence). The CDR3 consists of 12 residues. The CDR3: CASGPGTWKLFF. The whole variable domain, filled in from reference TRBV19 and TRBJ1-4, reads DGGITQSPKYLFRKEGQNVTLSCEQNLNHDAMYWYRQDPGQGLRLIYYSQIVNDFQKGDIAEGYSVSREKKESFPLTVTSAQKNPTAFYLCASGPGTWKLFFGSGTQLSVL.

The chain recombines TRBV18 with TRBJ2-1; TCRdb's D call, TRBD1, is unchecked because there is no DNA. The germline V gene encodes CDR1 KGHSH and CDR2 LQKENI. CDR3 size: 13 residues. The CDR3 here is CASSLMDSPEQFF.

The CDR3 region is CSARDRARYEQYF. The V call is TRBV20-1, the J call TRBJ2-7; TCRdb reports TRBD2, a call that lacks DNA to check it against. Per the germline V gene, CDR1 is DFQATT and CDR2 is SNEGSKA (reference sequence). The CDR3 is 13 residues long.